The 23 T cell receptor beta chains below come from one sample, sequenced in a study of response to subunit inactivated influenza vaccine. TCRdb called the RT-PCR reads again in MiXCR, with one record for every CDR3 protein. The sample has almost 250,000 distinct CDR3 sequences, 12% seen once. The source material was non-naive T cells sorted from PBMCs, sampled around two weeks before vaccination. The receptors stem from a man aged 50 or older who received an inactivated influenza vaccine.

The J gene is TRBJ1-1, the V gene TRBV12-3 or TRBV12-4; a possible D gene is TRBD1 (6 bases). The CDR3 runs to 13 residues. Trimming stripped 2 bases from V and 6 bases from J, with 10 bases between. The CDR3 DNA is TGTGCCAGCAGTTTAAGAGGACAGCCTGAAGCTTTCTTT. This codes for CASSLRGQPEAFF.

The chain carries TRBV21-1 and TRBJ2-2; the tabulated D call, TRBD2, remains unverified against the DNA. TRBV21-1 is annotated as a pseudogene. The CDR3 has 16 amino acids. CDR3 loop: CASPSPDGANTGELFF. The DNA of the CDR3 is TGTGCCAGCCCTAGCCCAGACGGGGCGAACACCGGGGAGCTGTTTTTT.

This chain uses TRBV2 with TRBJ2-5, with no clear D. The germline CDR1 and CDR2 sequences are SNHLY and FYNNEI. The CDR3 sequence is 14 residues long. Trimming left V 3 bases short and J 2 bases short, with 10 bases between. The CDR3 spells CASSDSRAQETQYF. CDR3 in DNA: TGTGCCAGCAGTGATTCCAGAGCTCAAGAGACCCAGTACTTC.

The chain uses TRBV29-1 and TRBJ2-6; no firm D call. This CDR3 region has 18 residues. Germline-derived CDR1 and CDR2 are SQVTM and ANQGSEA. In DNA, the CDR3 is TGCAGAGATATATGGCTTGGCGGCGCGGCCTCTGGGGCCAACGTCCTGACTTTC. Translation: CRDIWLGGAASGANVLTF.

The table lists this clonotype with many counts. CDR3 nucleotides: TGCAGTGCTAGAGACGAAGGCCGCACAGATACGCAGTATTTT. Amino acid sequence: CSARDEGRTDTQYF. The chain joins TRBV20-1 to TRBJ2-3; D unclear. This CDR3 contains 14 residues. Germline-derived CDR1 and CDR2 are DFQATT and SNEGSKA (reference sequence). Trimming stripped 0 bases from V and 1 base from J, with 8 bases between.

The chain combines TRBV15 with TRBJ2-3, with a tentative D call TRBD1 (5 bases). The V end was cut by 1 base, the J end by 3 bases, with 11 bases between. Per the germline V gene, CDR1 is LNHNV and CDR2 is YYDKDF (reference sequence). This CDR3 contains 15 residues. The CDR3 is CATSRATPGTDTQYF. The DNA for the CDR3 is TGTGCCACCAGCAGAGCCACACCAGGGACAGATACGCAGTATTTT.

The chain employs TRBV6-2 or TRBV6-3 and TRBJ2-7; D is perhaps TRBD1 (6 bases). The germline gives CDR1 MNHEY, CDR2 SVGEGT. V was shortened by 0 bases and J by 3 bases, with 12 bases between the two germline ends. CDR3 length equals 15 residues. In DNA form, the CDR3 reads TGTGCCAGCAGTTACTCAGAACAGGGAATCTACGAGCAGTACTTC. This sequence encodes CASSYSEQGIYEQYF.

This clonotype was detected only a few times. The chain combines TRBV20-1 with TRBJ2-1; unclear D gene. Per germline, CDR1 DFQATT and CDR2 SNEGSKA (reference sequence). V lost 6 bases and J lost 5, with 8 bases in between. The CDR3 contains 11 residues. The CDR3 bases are TGCAGTGCCAGAAACGACAATGAGCAGTTCTTC. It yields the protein CSARNDNEQFF.

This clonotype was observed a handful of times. CDR3 coding DNA: TGTGCCAGCAGTTTAAACACTCCCTCTGGAAACACCATATATTTT. The encoded protein is CASSLNTPSGNTIYF. The rearrangement links TRBV28 to TRBJ1-3; D not resolved. V gave up 2 bases and J gave up 0 bases, with 8 bases separating them. The CDR3 is 15 residues long. CDR1 and CDR2 from the germline V gene are MDHEN and SYDVKM.

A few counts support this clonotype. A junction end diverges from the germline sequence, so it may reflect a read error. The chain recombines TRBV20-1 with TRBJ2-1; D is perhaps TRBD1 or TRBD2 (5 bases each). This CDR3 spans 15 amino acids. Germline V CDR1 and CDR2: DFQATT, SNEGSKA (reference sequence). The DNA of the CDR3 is TGCTGTGCTACGGGGCGGCCAAGCTCCTACAATGAGCAGTTCTTC. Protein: CCATGRPSSYNEQFF.

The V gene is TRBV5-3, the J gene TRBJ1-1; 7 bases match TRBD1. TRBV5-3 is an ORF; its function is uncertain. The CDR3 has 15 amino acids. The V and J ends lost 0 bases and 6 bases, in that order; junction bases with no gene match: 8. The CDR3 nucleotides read TGTGCCAGAAGCTTGGCAGGACAGGATTCCGCTGAAGCTTTCTTT. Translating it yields CARSLAGQDSAEAFF.

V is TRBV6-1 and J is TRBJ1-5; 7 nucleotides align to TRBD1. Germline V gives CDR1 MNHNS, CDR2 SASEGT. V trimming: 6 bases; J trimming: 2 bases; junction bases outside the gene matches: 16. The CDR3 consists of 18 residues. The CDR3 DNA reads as TGTGCCAGCAGCGAAACGAGGACAGGTCTAAGCGGCAATCAGCCCCAGCATTTT. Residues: CASSETRTGLSGNQPQHF.

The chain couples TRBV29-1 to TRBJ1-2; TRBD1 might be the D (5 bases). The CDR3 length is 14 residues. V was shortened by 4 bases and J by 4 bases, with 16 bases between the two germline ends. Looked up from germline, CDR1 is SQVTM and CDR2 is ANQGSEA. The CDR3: CSVASTTGLYGYTF. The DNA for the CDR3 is TGCAGCGTTGCTTCTACCACAGGCCTCTATGGCTACACCTTC. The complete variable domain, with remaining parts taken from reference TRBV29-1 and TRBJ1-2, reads SAVISQKPSRDICQRGTSLTIQCQVDSQVTMMFWYRQQPGQSLTLIATANQGSEATYESGFVIDKFPISRPNLTFSTLTVSNMSPEDSSIYLCSVASTTGLYGYTFGSGTRLTVV.

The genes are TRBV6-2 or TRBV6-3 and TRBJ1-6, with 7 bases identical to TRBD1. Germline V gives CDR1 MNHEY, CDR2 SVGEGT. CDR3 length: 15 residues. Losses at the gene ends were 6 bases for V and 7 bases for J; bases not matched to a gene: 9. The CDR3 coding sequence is TGTGCCAGCAGGTCCGACAGGGTATACAATTCACCCCTCCACTTT. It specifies CASRSDRVYNSPLHF.

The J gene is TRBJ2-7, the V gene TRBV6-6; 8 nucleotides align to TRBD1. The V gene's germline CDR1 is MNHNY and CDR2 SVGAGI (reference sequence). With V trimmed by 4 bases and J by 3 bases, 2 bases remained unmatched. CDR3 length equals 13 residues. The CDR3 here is CASSWGQDYEQYF. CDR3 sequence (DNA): TGTGCCAGCAGTTGGGGACAGGACTACGAGCAGTACTTC.

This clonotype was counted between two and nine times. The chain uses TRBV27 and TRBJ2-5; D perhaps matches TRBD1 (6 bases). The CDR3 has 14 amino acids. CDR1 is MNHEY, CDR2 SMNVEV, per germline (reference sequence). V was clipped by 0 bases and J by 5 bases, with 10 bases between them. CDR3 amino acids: CASSLSYRGETQYF. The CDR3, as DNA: TGTGCCAGCAGTTTATCGTATAGGGGGGAGACCCAGTACTTC.

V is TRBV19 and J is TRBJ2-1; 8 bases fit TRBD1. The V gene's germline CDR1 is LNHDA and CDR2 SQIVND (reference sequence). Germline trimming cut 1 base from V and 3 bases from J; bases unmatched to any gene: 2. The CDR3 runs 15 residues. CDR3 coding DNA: TGTGCCAGTAGTATAGGACAGGGGAACTACAATGAGCAGTTCTTC. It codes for CASSIGQGNYNEQFF.

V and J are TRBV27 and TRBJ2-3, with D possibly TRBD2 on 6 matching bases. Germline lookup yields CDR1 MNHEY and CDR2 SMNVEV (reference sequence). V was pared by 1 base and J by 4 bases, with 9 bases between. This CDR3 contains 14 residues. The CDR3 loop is CASSLWRDADTQYF. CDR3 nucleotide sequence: TGTGCCAGCAGTTTATGGCGGGATGCAGATACGCAGTATTTT.

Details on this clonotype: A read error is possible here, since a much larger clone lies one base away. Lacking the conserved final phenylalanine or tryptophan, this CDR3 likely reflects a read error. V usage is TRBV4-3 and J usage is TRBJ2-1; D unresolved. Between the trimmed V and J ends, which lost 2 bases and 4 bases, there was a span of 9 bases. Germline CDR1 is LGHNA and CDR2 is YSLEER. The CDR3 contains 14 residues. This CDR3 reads CASSQTLQYNEQFL. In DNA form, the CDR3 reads TGCGCCAGCAGCCAAACCCTACAATACAATGAGCAGTTCTTA.

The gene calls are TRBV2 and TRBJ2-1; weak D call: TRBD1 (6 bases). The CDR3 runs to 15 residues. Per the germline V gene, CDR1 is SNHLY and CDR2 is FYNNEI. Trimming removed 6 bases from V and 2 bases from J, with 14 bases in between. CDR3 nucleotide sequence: TGTGCCAGCAGGGGGGACAACGTGGCCTACAATGAGCAGTTCTTC. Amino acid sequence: CASRGDNVAYNEQFF.

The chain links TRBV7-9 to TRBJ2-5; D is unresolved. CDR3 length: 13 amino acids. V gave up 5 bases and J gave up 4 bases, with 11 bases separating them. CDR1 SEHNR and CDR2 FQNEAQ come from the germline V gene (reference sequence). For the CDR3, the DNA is TGTGCCAGCAGCCGGATGGGGTCAGAGACCCAGTACTTC. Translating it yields CASSRMGSETQYF.

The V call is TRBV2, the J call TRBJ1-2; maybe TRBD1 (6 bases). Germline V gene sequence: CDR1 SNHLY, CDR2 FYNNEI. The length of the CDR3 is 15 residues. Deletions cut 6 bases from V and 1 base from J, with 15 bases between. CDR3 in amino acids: CASRKETGYNYGYTF. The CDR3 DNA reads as TGTGCCAGCAGGAAGGAGACAGGCTATAACTATGGCTACACCTTC.

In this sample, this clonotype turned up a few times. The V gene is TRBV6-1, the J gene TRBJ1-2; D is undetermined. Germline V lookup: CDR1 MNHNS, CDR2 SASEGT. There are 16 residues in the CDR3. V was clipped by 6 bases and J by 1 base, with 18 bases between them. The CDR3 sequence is CASRTWRISINYGYTF. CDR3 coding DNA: TGTGCCAGCAGGACTTGGCGGATCAGTATTAACTATGGCTACACCTTC.